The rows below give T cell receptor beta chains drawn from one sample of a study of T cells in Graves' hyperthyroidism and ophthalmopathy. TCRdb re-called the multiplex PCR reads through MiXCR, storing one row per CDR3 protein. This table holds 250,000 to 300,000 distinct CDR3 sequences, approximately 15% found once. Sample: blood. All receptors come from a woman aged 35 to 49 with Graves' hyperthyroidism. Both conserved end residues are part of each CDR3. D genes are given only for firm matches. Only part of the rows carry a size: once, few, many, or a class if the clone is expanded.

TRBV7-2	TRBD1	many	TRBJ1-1	CASSFAGGGTTEAFF	TGTGCCAGCAGCTTCGCAGGGGGTGGTACCACTGAAGCTTTCTTT
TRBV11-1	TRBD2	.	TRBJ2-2	CASSPTSGKDTGELFF	TGTGCCAGCAGCCCGACTAGCGGCAAGGACACCGGGGAGCTGTTTTTT
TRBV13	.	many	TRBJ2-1	CASRKGVASSYNEQFF	TGTGCCAGCCGAAAAGGGGTAGCATCCTCCTACAATGAGCAGTTCTTC
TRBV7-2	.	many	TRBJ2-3	CASSSQHGDTQYF	TGTGCCAGCAGCTCCCAACACGGAGATACGCAGTATTTT
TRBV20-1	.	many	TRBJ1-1	CSARDPRSTEAFF	TGCAGTGCTAGAGATCCTAGGAGTACTGAAGCTTTCTTT
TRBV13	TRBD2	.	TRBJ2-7	CASSGTSGRAGYEQYF	TGTGCCAGCAGCGGAACTAGCGGGAGGGCCGGTTACGAGCAGTACTTC
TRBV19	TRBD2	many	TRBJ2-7	CASSQGTSGKREQYF	TGTGCCAGTAGTCAGGGGACTAGCGGGAAACGGGAGCAGTACTTC
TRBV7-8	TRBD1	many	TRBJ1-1	CASSLAGGVTEAFF	TGTGCCAGCAGCTTAGCAGGGGGCGTCACTGAAGCTTTCTTT
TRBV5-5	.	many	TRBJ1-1	CASSPTESGRSEAFF	TGTGCCAGCAGCCCGACAGAATCCGGAAGGTCTGAAGCTTTCTTT
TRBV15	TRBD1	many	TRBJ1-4	CATSRTGTGVEKLFF	TGTGCCACCAGCCGAACCGGGACAGGGGTTGAAAAACTGTTTTTT
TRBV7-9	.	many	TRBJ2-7	CASSRFRWEETYEQYF	TGTGCCAGCAGCCGATTTAGGTGGGAGGAAACCTACGAGCAGTACTTC
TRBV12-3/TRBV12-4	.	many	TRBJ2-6	CASSPQLSGANVLTF	TGTGCCAGCAGTCCACAGCTATCTGGGGCCAACGTCCTGACTTTC
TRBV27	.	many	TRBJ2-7	CASSEIGGYEQYF	TGTGCCAGCAGTGAAATAGGGGGCTACGAGCAGTACTTC
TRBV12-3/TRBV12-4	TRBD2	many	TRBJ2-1	CATKSSGSLVNEQFF	TGTGCCACCAAGTCTAGCGGGAGTTTGGTCAATGAGCAGTTCTTC
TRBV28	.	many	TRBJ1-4	CASSLEGGPGKLFF	TGTGCCAGCAGTTTAGAAGGGGGGCCAGGAAAACTGTTTTTT
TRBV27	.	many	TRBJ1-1	CASSLRGRTEAFF	TGTGCCAGCAGTTTACGAGGTCGCACTGAAGCTTTCTTT
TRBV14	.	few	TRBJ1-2	CASSLRMGTLYTF	TGTGCCAGCAGCCTTCGGATGGGGACACTCTACACCTTC
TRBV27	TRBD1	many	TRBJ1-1	CASSSWTGSNTEAFF	TGTGCCAGCAGTTCGTGGACAGGGTCGAACACTGAAGCTTTCTTT
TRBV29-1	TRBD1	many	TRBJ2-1	CSVFRGHSYNEQFF	TGCAGCGTTTTCAGGGGGCACTCCTACAATGAGCAGTTCTTC
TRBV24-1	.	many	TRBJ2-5	CASSDFGSQETQYF	TGTGCCTCCAGTGATTTTGGCAGCCAAGAGACCCAGTACTTC
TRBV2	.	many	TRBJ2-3	CASRAGLETDTQYF	TGTGCCAGCAGAGCAGGGTTGGAGACAGATACGCAGTATTTT
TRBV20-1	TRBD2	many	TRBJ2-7	CSARDQRDYEQYF	TGCAGTGCTAGAGACCAGCGGGACTACGAGCAGTACTTC
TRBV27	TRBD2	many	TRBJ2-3	CASSAAGVATDTQYF	TGTGCCAGCAGTGCCGCGGGAGTAGCTACAGATACGCAGTATTTT
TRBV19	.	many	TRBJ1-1	CASSGSYRMNTEAFF	TGTGCCAGTAGTGGTAGTTATAGGATGAACACTGAAGCTTTCTTT
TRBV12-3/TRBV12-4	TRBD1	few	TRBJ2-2	CASSPSPGGANAGELFF	TGTGCCAGCAGTCCGTCTCCAGGGGGTGCGAACGCCGGGGAGCTGTTTTTT
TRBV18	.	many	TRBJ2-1	CASSPVRERENEQFF	TGTGCCAGCTCACCAGTACGCGAAAGGGAGAATGAGCAGTTCTTC
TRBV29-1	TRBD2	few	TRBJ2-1	CSVEVSGGGNEQFF	TGCAGCGTTGAAGTCAGTGGGGGGGGCAATGAGCAGTTCTTC
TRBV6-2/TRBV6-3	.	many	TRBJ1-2	CASSLMGGYTF	TGTGCCAGCAGCCTCATGGGGGGCTACACCTTC
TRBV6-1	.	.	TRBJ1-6	CASSSEQPTGYSDSPLHF	TGTGCCAGCAGTTCCGAACAGCCCACGGGGTATTCGGATTCACCCCTCCACTTT
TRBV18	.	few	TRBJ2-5	CASSPSAGKSETQYF	TGTGCCAGCTCACCTTCAGCAGGGAAAAGCGAGACCCAGTACTTC
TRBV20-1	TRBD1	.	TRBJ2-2	CSARDVQGANTGELFF	TGCAGTGCTAGAGATGTACAGGGGGCTAACACCGGGGAGCTGTTTTTT
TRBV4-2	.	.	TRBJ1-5	CASSQTRTEYQPQHF	TGTGCCAGCAGCCAAACCAGGACAGAGTATCAGCCCCAGCATTTT
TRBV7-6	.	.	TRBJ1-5	CASSPRQPNQPQHF	TGTGCCAGCAGCCCCCGACAGCCCAATCAGCCCCAGCATTTT
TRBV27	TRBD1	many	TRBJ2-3	CASRGTGDHTQYF	TGTGCCAGCAGAGGGACAGGGGATCATACGCAGTATTTT
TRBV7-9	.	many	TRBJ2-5	CASSFAETQYF	TGTGCCAGCAGCTTTGCAGAGACCCAGTACTTC
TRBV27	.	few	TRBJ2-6	CASLDLGSGANVLTF	TGTGCCAGCCTAGACCTCGGGTCTGGGGCCAACGTCCTGACTTTC
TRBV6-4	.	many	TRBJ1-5	CASSPEDNQPQHF	TGTGCCAGCAGTCCTGAGGACAATCAGCCCCAGCATTTT
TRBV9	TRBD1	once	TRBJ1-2	CASSVDPGQAHCGYTF	TGTGCCAGCAGCGTAGACCCGGGACAGGCCCACTGTGGCTACACCTTC
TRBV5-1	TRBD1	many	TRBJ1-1	CASSLEGQGGTEAFF	TGCGCCAGCAGCTTGGAGGGACAGGGAGGCACTGAAGCTTTCTTT
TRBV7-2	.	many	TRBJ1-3	CASSSFPGITIYF	TGTGCCAGCAGTTCCTTCCCGGGTATCACCATATATTTT
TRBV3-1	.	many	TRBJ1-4	CASSQAGAEKLFF	TGTGCCAGCAGCCAAGCGGGGGCAGAAAAACTGTTTTTT
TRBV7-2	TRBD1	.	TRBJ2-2	CASSLAEGQGAEDTGELFF	TGTGCCAGCAGCTTAGCCGAGGGACAGGGGGCCGAGGACACCGGGGAGCTGTTTTTT
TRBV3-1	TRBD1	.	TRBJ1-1	CASSRGTVTTLNTEAFF	TGTGCCAGCAGCCGAGGGACAGTGACGACCTTGAACACTGAAGCTTTCTTT
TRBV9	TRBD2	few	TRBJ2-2	CASSGTSGTSGPLTGELFF	TGTGCCAGCAGCGGAACATCCGGGACTAGCGGCCCCCTCACCGGGGAGCTGTTTTTT